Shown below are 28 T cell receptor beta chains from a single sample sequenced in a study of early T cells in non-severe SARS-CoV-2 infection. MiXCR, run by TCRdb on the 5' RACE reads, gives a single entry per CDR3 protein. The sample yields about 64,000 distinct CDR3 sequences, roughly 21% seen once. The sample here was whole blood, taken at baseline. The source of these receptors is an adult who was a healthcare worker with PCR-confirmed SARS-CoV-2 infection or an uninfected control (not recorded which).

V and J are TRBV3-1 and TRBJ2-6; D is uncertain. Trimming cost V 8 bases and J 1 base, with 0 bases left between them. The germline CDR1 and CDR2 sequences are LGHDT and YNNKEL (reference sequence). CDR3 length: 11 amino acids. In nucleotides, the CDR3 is TGTGCCAGCTCTGGGGCCAACGTCCTGACTTTC. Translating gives CASSGANVLTF.

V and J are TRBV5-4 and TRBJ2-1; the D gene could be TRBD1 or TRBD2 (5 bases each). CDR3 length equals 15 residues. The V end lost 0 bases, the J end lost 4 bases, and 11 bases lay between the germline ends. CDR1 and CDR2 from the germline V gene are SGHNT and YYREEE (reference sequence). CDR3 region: CASSLGDGFYNEQFF. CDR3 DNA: TGTGCCAGCAGCTTGGGGGACGGTTTTTACAATGAGCAGTTCTTC.

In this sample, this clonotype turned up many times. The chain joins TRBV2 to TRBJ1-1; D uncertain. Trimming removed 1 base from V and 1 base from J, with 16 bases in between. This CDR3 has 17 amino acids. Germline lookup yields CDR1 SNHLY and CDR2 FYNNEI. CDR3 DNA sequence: TGTGCCAGCAGTGAAGGAGGTCGGGTACGGGGGAACACTGAAGCTTTCTTT. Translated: CASSEGGRVRGNTEAFF.

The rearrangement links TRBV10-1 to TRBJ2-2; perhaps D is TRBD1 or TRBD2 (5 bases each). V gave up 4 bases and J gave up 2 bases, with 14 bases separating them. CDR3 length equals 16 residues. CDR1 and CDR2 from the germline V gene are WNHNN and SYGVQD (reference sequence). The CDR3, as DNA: TGCGCCAGCAGTGGCCAGAGGGGACGAAACACCGGGGAGCTGTTTTTT. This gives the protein CASSGQRGRNTGELFF.

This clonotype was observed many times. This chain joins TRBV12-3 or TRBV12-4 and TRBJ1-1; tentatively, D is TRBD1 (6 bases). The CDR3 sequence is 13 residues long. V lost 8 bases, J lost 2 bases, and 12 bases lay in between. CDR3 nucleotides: TGTGCCAGCGAATCAGGGGTTAACACTGAAGCTTTCTTT. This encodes CASESGVNTEAFF.

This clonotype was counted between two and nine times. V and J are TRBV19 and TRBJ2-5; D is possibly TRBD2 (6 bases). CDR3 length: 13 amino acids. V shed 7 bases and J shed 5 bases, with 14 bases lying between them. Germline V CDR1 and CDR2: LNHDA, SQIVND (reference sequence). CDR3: CASNPGRGETQYF. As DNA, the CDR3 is TGTGCCAGTAACCCCGGGAGAGGGGAGACCCAGTACTTC.

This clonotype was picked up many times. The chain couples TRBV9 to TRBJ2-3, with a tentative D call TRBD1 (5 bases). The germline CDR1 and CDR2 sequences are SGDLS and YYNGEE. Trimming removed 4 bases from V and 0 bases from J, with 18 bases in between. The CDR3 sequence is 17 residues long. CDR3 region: CASSWGIGETSTDTQYF. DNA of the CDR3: TGTGCCAGCAGCTGGGGCATAGGGGAAACTAGCACAGATACGCAGTATTTT.

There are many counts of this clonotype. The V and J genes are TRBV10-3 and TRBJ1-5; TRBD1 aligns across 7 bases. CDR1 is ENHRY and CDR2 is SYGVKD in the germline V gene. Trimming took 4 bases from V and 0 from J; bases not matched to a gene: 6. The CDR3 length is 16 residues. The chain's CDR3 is CAISVGDSYSNQPQHF. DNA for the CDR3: TGTGCCATCAGTGTGGGGGACAGTTATAGCAATCAGCCCCAGCATTTT.

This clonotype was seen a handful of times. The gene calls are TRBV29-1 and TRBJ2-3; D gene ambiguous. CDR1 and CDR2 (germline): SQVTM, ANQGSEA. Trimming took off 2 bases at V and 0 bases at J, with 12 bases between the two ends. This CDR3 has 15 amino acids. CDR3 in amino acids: CSVETSERSTDTQYF. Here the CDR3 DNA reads TGCAGCGTTGAAACGAGCGAGAGGAGCACAGATACGCAGTATTTT.

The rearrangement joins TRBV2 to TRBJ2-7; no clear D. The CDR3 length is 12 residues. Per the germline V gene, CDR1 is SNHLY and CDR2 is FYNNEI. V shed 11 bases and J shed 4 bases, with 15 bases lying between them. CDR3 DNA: TGTGCCTCCGGATTCATGGGGTACGAGCAGTACTTC. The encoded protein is CASGFMGYEQYF.

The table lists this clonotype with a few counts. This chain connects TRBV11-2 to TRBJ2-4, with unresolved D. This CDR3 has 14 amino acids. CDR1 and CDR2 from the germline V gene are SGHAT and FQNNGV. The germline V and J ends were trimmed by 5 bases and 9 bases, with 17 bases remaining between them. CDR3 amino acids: CASSDDRAYGIQYF. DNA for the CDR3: TGTGCCAGCAGCGACGACCGTGCGTATGGCATTCAGTACTTC.

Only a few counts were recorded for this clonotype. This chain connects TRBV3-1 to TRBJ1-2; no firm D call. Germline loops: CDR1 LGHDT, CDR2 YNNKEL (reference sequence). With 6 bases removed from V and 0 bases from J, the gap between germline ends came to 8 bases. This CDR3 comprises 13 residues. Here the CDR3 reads CASSPTANYGYTF. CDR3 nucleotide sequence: TGTGCCAGCAGTCCGACGGCTAACTATGGCTACACCTTC.

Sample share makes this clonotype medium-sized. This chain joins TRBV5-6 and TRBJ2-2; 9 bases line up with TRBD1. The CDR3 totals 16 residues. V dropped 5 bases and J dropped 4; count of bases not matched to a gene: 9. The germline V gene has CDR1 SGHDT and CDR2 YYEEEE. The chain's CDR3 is CASRDNRGLATGELFF. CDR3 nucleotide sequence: TGTGCCAGCAGAGATAACAGGGGGCTAGCCACCGGGGAGCTGTTTTTT. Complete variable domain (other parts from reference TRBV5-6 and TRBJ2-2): DAGVTQSPTHLIKTRGQQVTLRCSPKSGHDTVSWYQQALGQGPQFIFQYYEEEERQRGNFPDRFSGHQFPNYSSELNVNALLLGDSALYLCASRDNRGLATGELFFGEGSRLTVL.

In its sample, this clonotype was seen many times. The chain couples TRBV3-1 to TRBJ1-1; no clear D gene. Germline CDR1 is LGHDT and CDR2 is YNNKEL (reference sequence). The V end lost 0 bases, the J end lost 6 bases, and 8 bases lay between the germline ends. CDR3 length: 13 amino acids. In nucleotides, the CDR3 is TGTGCCAGCAGCCAAGACGATCGAGCTGAAGCTTTCTTT. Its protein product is CASSQDDRAEAFF.

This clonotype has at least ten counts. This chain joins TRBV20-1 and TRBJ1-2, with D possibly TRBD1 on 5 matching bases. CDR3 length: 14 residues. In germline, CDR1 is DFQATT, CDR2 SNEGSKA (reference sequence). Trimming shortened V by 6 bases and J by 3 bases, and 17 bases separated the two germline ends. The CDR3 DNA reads TGCAGTGCCCCCGCCAGCGGGGGGGACTATGGCTACACCTTC. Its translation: CSAPASGGDYGYTF.

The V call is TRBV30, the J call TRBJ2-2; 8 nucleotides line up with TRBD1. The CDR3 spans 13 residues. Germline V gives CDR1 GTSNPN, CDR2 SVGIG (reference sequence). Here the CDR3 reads CAGARDRTGELFF. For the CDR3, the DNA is TGTGCGGGGGCGAGGGACAGGACCGGGGAGCTGTTTTTT.

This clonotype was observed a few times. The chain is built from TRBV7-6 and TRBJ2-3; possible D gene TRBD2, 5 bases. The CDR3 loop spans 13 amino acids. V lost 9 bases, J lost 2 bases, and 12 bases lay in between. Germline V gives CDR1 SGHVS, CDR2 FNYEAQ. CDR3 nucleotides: TGTGCCAGTGCGCCCGGGAACACAGATACGCAGTATTTT. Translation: CASAPGNTDTQYF.

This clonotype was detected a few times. This CDR3 is CASSLEPTAQGYEQYF. For the CDR3, the DNA is TGCGCCAGCAGCTTGGAGCCAACCGCACAGGGGTACGAGCAGTACTTC. The rearrangement uses TRBV5-1 and TRBJ2-7; 7 nucleotides align to TRBD1. The CDR3 loop spans 16 amino acids. Trimming took 0 bases from V and 4 from J; bases not matched to a gene: 10. The V gene's germline CDR1 is SGHRS and CDR2 YFSETQ.

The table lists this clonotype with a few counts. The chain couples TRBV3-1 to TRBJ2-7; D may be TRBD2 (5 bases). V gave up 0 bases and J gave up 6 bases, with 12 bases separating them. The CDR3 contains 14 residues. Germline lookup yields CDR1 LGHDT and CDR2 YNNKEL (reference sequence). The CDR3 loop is CASSQDSWSGEQYF. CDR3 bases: TGTGCCAGCAGCCAAGACAGTTGGAGCGGCGAGCAGTACTTC.

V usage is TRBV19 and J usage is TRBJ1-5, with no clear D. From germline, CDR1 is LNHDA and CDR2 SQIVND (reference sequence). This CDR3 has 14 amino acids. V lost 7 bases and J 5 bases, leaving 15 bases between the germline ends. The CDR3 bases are TGTGCCAGTACCATATTGCTTCTCGATCAGCCCCAGCATTTT. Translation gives CASTILLLDQPQHF.

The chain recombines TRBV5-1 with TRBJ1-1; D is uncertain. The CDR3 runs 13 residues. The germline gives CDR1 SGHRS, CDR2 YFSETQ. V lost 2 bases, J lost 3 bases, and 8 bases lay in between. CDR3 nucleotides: TGCGCCAGCAGCTTTCGGGCAGACACTGAAGCTTTCTTT. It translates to CASSFRADTEAFF.

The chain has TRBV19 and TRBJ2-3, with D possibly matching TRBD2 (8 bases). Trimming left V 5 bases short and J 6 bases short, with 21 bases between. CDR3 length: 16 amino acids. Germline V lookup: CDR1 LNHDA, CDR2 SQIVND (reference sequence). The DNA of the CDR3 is TGTGCCAGTAGTGGGACAGCGACTAGCGAGGCGGATACGCAGTATTTT. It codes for CASSGTATSEADTQYF.

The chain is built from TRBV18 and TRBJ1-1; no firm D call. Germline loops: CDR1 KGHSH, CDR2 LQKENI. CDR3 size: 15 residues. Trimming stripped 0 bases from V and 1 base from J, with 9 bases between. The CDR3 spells CASSPPMAGNTEAFF. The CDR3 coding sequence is TGTGCCAGCTCACCACCAATGGCAGGGAACACTGAAGCTTTCTTT.

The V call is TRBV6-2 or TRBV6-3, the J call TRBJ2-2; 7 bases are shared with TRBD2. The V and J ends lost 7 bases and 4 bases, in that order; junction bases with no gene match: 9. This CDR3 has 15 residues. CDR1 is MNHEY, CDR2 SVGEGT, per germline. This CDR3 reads CASTLSSGRTGELFF. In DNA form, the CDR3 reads TGTGCCAGCACTCTCTCTAGCGGTCGCACCGGGGAGCTGTTTTTT.

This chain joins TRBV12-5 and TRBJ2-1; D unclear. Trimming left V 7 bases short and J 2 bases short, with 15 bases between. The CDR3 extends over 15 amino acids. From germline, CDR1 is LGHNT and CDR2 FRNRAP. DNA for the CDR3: TGTGCTAGTGCTATGGGGTCAACCACCTACAATGAGCAGTTCTTC. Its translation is CASAMGSTTYNEQFF.

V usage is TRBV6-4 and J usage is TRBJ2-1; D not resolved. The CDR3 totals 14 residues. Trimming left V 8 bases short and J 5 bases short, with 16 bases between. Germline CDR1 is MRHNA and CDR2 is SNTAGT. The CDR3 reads CASYERHTDNEQFF. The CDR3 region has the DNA TGTGCCAGCTATGAAAGACATACAGACAATGAGCAGTTCTTC.

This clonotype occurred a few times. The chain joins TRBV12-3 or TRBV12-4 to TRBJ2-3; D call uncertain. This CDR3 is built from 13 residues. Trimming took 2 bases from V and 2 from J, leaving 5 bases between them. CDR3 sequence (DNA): TGTGCCAGCAGTTTAAGCACCACAGATACGCAGTATTTT. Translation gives CASSLSTTDTQYF.

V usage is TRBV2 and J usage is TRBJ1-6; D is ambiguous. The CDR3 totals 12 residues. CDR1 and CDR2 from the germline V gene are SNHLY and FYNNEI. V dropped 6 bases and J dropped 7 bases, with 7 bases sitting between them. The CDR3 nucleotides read TGTGCCAGCAGGGTCGGCAATTCACCCCTCCACTTT. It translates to CASRVGNSPLHF.